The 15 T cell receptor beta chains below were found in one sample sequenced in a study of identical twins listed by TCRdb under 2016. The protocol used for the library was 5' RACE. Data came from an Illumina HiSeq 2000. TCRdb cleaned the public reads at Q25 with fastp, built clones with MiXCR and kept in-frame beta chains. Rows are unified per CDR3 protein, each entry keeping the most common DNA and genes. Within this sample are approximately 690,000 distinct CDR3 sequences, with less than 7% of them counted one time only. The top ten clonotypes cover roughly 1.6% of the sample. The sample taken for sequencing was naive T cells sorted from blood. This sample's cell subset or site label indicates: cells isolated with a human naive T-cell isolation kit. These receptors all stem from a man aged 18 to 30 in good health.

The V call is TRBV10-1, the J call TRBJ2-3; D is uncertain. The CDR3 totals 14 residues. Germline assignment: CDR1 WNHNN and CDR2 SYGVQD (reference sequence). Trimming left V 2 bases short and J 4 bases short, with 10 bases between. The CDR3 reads CASSEILDSDTQYF. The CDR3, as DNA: TGCGCCAGCAGTGAGATCCTCGATTCAGATACGCAGTATTTT.

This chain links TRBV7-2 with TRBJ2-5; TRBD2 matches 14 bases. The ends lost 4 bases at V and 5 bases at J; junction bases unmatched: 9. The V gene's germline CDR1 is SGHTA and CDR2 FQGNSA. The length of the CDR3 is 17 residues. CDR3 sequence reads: CASSSGTSGSPSETQYF. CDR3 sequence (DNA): TGTGCCAGCAGCTCCGGGACTAGCGGGAGCCCGAGCGAGACCCAGTACTTC.

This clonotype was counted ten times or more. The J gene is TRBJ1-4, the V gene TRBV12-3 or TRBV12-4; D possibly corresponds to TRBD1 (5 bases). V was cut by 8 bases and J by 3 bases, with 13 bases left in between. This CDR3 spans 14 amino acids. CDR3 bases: TGTGCCAGCTCACCCGGGGGTTCTAATGAAAAACTGTTTTTT. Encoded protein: CASSPGGSNEKLFF.

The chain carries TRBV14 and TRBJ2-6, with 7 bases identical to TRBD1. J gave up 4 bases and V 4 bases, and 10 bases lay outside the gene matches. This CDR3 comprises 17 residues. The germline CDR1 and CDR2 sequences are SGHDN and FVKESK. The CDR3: CASSLWPGGPGANVLTF. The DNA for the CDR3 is TGTGCCAGCAGCCTCTGGCCAGGGGGACCGGGGGCCAACGTCCTGACTTTC.

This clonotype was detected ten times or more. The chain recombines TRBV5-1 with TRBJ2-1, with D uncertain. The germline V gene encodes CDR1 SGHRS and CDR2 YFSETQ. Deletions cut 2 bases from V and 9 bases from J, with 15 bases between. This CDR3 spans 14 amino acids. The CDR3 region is CASSFPGVKSEQFF. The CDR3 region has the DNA TGCGCCAGCAGCTTCCCGGGCGTCAAATCTGAGCAGTTCTTC. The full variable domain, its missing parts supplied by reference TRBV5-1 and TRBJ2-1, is KAGVTQTPRYLIKTRGQQVTLSCSPISGHRSVSWYQQTPGQGLQFLFEYFSETQRNKGNFPGRFSGRQFSNSRSEMNVSTLELGDSALYLCASSFPGVKSEQFFGPGTRLTVL.

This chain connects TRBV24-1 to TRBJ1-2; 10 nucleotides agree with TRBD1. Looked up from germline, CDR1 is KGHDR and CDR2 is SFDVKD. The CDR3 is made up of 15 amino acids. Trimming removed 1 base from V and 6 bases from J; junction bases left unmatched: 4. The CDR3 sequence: CATSDFGTGEDGYTF. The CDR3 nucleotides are TGTGCCACCAGTGATTTTGGGACAGGGGAAGATGGCTACACCTTC.

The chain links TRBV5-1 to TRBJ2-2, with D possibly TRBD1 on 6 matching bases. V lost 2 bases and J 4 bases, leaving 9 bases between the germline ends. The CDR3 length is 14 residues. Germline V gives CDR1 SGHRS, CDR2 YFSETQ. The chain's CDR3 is CASSFQGFTGELFF. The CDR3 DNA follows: TGCGCCAGCAGCTTTCAGGGGTTCACCGGGGAGCTGTTTTTT.

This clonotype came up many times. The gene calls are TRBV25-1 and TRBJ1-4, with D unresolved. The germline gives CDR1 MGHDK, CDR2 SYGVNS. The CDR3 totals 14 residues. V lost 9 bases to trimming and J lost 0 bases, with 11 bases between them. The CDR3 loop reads CASKTSSTNEKLFF. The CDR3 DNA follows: TGTGCCAGTAAGACGTCTTCAACTAATGAAAAACTGTTTTTT.

CDR3 region: CASSITGLAAYNEQFF. Written as DNA, the CDR3 is TGTGCCAGTAGTATAACGGGACTAGCGGCCTACAATGAGCAGTTCTTC. This chain uses TRBV19 with TRBJ2-1; 11 nucleotides agree with TRBD2. With 2 bases clipped from V and 2 bases from J, the junction kept 2 bases outside the gene matches. The CDR3 covers 16 residues. Germline CDR1 and CDR2: LNHDA and SQIVND (reference sequence).

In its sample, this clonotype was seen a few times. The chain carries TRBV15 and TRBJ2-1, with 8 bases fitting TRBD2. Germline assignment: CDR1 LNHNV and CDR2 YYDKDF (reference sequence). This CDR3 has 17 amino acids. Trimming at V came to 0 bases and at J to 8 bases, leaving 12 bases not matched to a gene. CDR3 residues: CATSRDRGTRGGYEQFF. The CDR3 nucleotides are TGTGCCACCAGCAGAGATCGTGGGACTAGGGGTGGATATGAGCAGTTCTTC.

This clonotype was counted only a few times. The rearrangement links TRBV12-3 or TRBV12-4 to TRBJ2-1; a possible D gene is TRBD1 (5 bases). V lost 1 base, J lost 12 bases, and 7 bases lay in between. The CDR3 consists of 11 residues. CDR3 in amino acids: CASSLVRGQFF. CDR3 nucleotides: TGTGCCAGCAGTTTAGTTAGGGGGCAGTTCTTC.

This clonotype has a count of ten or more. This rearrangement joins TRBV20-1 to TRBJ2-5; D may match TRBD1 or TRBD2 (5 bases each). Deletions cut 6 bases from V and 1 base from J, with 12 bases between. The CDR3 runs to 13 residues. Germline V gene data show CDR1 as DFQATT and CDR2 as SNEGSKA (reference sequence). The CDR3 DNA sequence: TGCAGTGCCCAAACAGGACTCCAAGAGACCCAGTACTTC. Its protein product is CSAQTGLQETQYF.

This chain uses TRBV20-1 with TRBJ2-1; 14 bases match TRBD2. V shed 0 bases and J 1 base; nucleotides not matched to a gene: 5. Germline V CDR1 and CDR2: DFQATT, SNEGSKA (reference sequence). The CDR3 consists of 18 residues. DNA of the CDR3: TGCAGTGCTAGAGATCCGGGACTAGCGGGAGAGTCCTACAATGAGCAGTTCTTC. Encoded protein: CSARDPGLAGESYNEQFF.

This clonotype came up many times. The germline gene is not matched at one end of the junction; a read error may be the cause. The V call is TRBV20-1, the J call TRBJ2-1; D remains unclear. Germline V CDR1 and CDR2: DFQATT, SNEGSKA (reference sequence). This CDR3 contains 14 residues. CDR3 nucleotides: TGCAGTGCTAGAAGTGGAACAGCCTACAATGAGCAGCTCTTC. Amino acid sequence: CSARSGTAYNEQLF.

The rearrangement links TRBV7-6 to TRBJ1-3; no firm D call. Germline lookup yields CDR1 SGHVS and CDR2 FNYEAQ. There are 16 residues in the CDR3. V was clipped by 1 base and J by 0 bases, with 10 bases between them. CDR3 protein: CASSLGHLSSGNTIYF. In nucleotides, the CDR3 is TGTGCCAGCAGCTTAGGGCACCTGAGCTCTGGAAACACCATATATTTT.